This TCR beta chain was sequenced in a study (dated by TCRdb to 2016 to 2018). Receptors were amplified or captured by RT-PCR. The listed sequencing device is Illumina MiSeq. TCRdb reprocessed the public reads (quality trimming at Q25 with fastp, clone calling with MiXCR) and kept in-frame beta chains. Rows matching on CDR3 protein sequence are summarized as one entry with the most common DNA and genes. The table for this sample lists almost 700,000 distinct CDR3 sequences; 12% to 15% of them were counted only once. The ten largest clonotypes hold roughly 3.9% of the sample. CDR1 and CDR2 are read off the germline V gene as SGHRS and YFSETQ. From its cysteine to its phenylalanine, the CDR3 spans 14 amino acids. Only the CDR3 DNA is retained, 42 bases long and in frame from the first base. V is cut by 2 bases and J by 5 bases, and the space between the germline ends is 14 bases. This clonotype was recorded a few times. Its antigen has not been determined. Qualities for individual bases were not recorded, and no much larger clone is one base off.

The TCR originated in a female donor in good health, serving as a healthy control. The rearranged chain carries TRBV5-1 and TRBJ2-7; TRBD1 is perhaps the D gene, given 6 matching bases. Material for sequencing was memory CD4+ T cells from blood. Read as DNA, the sequence is TGCGCCAGCAGCTTAAAAACAGGGTTGGACGAGCAGTACTTC. This encodes CASSLKTGLDEQYF.